This is a list of T cell receptor beta chains from one sample in a study of tumor and adjacent non-tumor tissue in lung cancer. TCRdb reprocessed the multiplex PCR reads via MiXCR and lists one record per CDR3 protein. There are fewer than 120,000 distinct CDR3 sequences in the sample; under 90% occur only once, and more than 20% lies in the top ten. Sequences were obtained from lung tumor tissue. The receptor set was obtained from a man aged 65-85 years with non-small cell lung cancer. The CDR3 runs from the conserved cysteine through the conserved F or W. D genes are given only for firm matches. The size of a clone is reported for some rows only, either as once, few or many, or as a class for expanded clones.

TRBJ2-3 TRBV6-6 - - TGTGCCAGCAGTTGCTCGGAAGAACAGTATTTT CASSCSEEQYF
TRBJ2-4 TRBV29-1 - - TGCGGCATTGCTCGACAGGTTAAAAACATTCAGTACTTC CGIARQVKNIQYF
TRBJ2-5 TRBV6-1 once - TGTACCAGCATACCAGGGGGCGGGGGGAAGACCCAGTACTTC CTSIPGGGGKTQYF
TRBJ2-3 TRBV10-3 - - TGTGCCATCAGTGTCGGCACTGATATGCAGTATTTT CAISVGTDMQYF
TRBJ2-6 TRBV5-6 - - TGTGCCAGCAGCGTGATACAGGGAGGGACCTCTGGGGCCAACGTCCTGACTTTC CASSVIQGGTSGANVLTF
TRBJ1-2 TRBV4-1 once - TGTGCCAGCAGCCAAGAGGTGATACCTTTAGGCTACACCTTC CASSQEVIPLGYTF
TRBJ2-5 TRBV10-3 - - TGTGTCATCAGTGAGGGGATTCAAGAGACCCAGTACTTC CVISEGIQETQYF
TRBJ2-3 TRBV20-1 - - TGCAGTGCTAGTGATCGGGGGGCCTCCAGATTTTCCAGAGATACGCTGTATTTT CSASDRGASRFSRDTLYF
TRBJ2-7 TRBV5-1 few - TGCGCCAGCAGCTTAGTCGACTCCCGCGAGCAGTACTTC CASSLVDSREQYF
TRBJ2-7 TRBV4-3 once - TGCGCTAGCAGCCGCCCGACGGGGACACCTCCCGAGGAGTACTTC CASSRPTGTPPEEYF
TRBJ2-7 TRBV6-1 once - TGTGCCAGCAGTGAATCGCAGGGAACAAGGGAGCGGTACTTC CASSESQGTRERYF